This entry describes one T cell receptor beta chain. Antigen unknown. The source of the sample is a study of shared clonotypes between healthy human individuals. The study's findings and limits: Specimens sampled were limited to blood, with tissue repertoires likely differing. Since donors were few, the genetic and exposure-history diversity represented was limited.

Deep level was the assay's run setting. Assay: immunoSEQ multiplex PCR; the TCRdb copy retains only in-frame clones and omits some. Among around 350,000 clones listed, over 70% were seen once. Memory CD4+ cells were the fraction left after CD45RA+ naive selection. Source material: memory CD4+ T cells sorted from blood. Subset in this sample: CD45RA-negative fraction. The TCR was taken from a man aged 25 to 40 in good health.

The CDR3 sequence is CASSLGLAGARIGDEQYF. CDR3 DNA sequence: TGTGCCAGCAGCTTGGGACTAGCGGGAGCTCGGATTGGAGACGAGCAGTACTTC. The rearrangement links TRBV9 to TRBJ2-7; 14 bases are shared with TRBD2. V trimming: 4 bases; J trimming: 5 bases; junction bases outside the gene matches: 14. Germline loops: CDR1 SGDLS, CDR2 YYNGEE. The CDR3 totals 18 residues.